What follows describes a single TCR beta chain. Its target is not known. The length of the CDR3 is 15 residues. Germline CDR1 reads MGHRA; CDR2 reads YSYEKL. The trim removed 5 bases at V and 2 bases at J, leaving 8 bases unmatched. The data belong to a study of shared clonotypes between healthy human individuals. Some clones are missing from TCRdb's copy, which holds only in-frame ones; the method was immunoSEQ multiplex PCR. Of approximately 590,000 clones detected, roughly 95% appear once; the ten largest clones hold about 0.11%. The naive CD8 population came from CD45RO-negative cells selected for CCR7, without terminally differentiated effector memory CD45RA+ cells. Whole-study results and caveats: Only blood underwent sampling, and tissue repertoires likely differ.

The source of this sequence is a woman under 40 in good health. V is TRBV4-1 and J is TRBJ2-5, with 7 nucleotides matching TRBD2. Sequenced sample: naive CD8+ T cells sorted from blood. The CDR3 spells CASSFRLAGQETQYF. CDR3 bases: TGCGCCAGCAGCTTTCGACTAGCAGGGCAAGAGACCCAGTACTTC.